The clone carrying this TCR beta chain is a singleton in its sample. These data come from a study of control samples from healthy donors and cancer patients. CDR1 is MGHRA, CDR2 YSYEKL, per germline. V was cut by 7 bases and J by 7 bases, with 5 bases left in between. There are 11 residues in the CDR3. Generated by immunoSEQ multiplex PCR, the TCRdb table keeps only in-frame clones and is missing some. The sample has about 120,000 clones, approximately 89% seen once; the top ten hold less than 3.5%. This TCR came from a man aged 40-49 years in good health. The chain carries TRBV4-1 and TRBJ1-6; D gene ambiguous. Sequencing used blood. CDR3 protein: CASMVNSPLHF. CDR3 nucleotide sequence: TGCGCCAGCATGGTGAATTCACCCCTCCACTTT.